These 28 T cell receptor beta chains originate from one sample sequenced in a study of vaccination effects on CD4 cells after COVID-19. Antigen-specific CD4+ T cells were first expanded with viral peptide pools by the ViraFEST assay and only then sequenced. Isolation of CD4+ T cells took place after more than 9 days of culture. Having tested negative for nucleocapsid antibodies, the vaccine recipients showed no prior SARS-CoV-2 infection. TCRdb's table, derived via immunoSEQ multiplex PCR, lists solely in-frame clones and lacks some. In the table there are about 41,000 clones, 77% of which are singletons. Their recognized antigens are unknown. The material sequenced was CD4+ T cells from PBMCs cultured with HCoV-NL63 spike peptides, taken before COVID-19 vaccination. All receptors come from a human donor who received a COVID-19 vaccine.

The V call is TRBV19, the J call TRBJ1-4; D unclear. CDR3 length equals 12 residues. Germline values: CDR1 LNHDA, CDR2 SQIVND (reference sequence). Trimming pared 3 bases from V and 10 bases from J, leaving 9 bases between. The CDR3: CASSIIERKLFF. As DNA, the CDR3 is TGTGCCAGTAGTATTATCGAGCGAAAACTGTTTTTT.

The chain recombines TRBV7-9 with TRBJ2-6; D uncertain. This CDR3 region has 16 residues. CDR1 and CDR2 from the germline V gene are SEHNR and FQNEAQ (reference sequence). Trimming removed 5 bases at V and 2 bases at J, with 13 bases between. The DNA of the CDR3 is TGTGCCAGCAGCCATTCCGCCGGTCCTGGGGCCAACGTCCTGACTTTC. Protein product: CASSHSAGPGANVLTF.

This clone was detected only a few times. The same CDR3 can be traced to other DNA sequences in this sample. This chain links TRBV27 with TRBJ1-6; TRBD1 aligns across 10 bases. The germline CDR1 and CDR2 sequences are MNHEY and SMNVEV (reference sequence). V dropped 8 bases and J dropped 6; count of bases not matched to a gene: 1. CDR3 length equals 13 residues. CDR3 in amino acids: CASGDRGNSPLHF. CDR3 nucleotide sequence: TGTGCCAGCGGGGACAGGGGTAATTCACCCCTCCACTTT.

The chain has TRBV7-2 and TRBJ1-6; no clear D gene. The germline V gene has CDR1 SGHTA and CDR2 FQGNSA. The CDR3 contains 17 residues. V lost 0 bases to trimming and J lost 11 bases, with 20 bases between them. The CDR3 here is CASSLALGNERLAPLHF. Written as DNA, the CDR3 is TGTGCCAGCAGCTTAGCGCTGGGTAACGAGAGGCTGGCACCCCTCCACTTT.

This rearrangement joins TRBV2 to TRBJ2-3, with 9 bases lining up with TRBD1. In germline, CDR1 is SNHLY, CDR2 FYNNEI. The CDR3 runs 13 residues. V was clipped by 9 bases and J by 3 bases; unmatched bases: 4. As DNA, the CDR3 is TGTGCCAGGGGACAGGGAAGGACAGATACGCAGTATTTT. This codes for CARGQGRTDTQYF.

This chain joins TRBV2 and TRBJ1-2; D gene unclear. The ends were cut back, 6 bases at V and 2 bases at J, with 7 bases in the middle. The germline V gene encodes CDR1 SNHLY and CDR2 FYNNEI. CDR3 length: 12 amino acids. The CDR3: CASSARNYGYTF. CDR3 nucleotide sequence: TGTGCCAGCAGCGCAAGGAACTATGGCTACACCTTC.

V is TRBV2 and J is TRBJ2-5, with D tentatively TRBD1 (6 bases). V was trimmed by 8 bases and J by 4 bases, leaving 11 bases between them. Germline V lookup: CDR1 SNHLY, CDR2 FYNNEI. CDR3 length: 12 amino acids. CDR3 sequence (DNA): TGTGCCAGCCTCAGGGGCAGAGAGACCCAGTACTTC. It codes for CASLRGRETQYF. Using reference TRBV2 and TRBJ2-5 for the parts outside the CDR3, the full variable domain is EPEVTQTPSHQVTQMGQEVILRCVPISNHLYFYWYRQILGQKVEFLVSFYNNEISEKSEIFDDQFSVERPDGSNFTLKIRSTKLEDSAMYFCASLRGRETQYFGPGTRLLVL.

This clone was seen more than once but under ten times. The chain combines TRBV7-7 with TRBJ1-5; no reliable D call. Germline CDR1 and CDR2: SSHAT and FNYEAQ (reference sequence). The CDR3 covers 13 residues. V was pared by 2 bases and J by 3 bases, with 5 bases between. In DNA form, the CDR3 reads TGTGCCAGCAGCTTATCGGACAATCAGCCCCAGCATTTT. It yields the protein CASSLSDNQPQHF. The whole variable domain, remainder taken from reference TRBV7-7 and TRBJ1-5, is GAGVSQSPRYKVTKRGQDVTLRCDPISSHATLYWYQQALGQGPEFLTYFNYEAQPDKSGLPSDRFSAERPEGSISTLTIQRTEQRDSAMYRCASSLSDNQPQHFGDGTRLSIL.

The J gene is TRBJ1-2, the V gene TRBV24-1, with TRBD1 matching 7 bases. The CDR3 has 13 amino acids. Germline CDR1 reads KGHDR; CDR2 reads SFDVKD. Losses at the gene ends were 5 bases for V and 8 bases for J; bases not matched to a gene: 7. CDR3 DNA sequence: TGTGCCACCAGTGGCGACAGGGTGGGCGGCTACACCTTC. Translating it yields CATSGDRVGGYTF.

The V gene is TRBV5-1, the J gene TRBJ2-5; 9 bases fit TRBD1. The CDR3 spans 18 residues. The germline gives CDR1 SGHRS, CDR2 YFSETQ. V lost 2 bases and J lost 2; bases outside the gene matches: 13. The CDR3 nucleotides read TGCGCCAGCAGCTTACCGGGACAGGGCTTGTTTGGGCAAGAGACCCAGTACTTC. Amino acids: CASSLPGQGLFGQETQYF.

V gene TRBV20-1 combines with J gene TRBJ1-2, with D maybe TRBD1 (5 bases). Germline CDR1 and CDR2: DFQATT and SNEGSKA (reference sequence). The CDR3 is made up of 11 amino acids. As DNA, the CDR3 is TGCCGAGGGGCAGGTATCTATGGCTACACCTTC. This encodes CRGAGIYGYTF.

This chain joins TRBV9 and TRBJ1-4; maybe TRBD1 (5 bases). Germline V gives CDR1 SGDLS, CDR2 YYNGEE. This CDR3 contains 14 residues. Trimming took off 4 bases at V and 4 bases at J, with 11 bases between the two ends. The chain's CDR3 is CASSSRQINEKLFF. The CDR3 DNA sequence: TGTGCCAGCAGCTCCCGACAGATTAATGAAAAACTGTTTTTT.

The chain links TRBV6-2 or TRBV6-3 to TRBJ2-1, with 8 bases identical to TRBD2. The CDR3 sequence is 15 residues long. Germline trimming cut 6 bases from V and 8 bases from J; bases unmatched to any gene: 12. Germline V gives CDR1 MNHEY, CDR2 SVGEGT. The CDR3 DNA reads TGTGCCAGCAGCCGACGGCACGGGGGGGCAGATGAGCAGTTCTTC. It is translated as CASSRRHGGADEQFF.

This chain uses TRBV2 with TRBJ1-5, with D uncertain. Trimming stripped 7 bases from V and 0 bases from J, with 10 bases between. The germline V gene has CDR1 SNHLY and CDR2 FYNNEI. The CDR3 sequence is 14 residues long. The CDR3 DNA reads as TGTGCCAGCAATGTCGGAAATAGCAATCAGCCCCAGCATTTT. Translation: CASNVGNSNQPQHF.

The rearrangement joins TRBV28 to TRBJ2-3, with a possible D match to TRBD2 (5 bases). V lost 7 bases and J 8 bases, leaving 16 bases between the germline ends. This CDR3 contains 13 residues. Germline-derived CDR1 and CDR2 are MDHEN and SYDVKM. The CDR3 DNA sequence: TGTGCCAGCACCATCGGCAGAGGAGGTACGCAGTATTTT. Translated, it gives CASTIGRGGTQYF.

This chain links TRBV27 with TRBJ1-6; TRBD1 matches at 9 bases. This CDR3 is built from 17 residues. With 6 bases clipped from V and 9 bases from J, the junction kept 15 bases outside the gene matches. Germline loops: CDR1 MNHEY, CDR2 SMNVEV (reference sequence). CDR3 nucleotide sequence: TGTGCCAGCAGGTCCCCCTCGGGACAGGGATCGAGTTCACCCCTCCACTTT. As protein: CASRSPSGQGSSSPLHF.

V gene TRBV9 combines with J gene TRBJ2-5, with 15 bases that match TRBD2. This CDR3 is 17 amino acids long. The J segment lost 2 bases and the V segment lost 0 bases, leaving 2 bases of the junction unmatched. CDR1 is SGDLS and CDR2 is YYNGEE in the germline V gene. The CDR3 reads CASSVGGTSGGQETQYF. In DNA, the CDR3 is TGTGCCAGCAGCGTAGGGGGGACTAGCGGGGGGCAAGAGACCCAGTACTTC.

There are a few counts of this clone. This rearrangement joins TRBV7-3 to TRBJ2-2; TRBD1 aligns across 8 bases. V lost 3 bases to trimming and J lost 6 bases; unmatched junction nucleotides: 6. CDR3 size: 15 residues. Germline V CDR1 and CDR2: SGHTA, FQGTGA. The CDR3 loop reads CASSFGTGGAGELFF. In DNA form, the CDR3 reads TGTGCCAGCAGCTTCGGGACAGGCGGAGCCGGGGAGCTGTTTTTT.

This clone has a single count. The CDR3 is CASSQDPLAGGRETQYF. The CDR3 DNA follows: TGCGCCAGCAGCCAAGATCCCCTAGCGGGGGGGCGAGAGACCCAGTACTTC. The chain combines TRBV4-1 with TRBJ2-5; 12 bases match TRBD2. Losses at the gene ends were 0 bases for V and 4 bases for J; bases not matched to a gene: 6. Germline V gene sequence: CDR1 MGHRA, CDR2 YSYEKL. This CDR3 region has 17 residues.

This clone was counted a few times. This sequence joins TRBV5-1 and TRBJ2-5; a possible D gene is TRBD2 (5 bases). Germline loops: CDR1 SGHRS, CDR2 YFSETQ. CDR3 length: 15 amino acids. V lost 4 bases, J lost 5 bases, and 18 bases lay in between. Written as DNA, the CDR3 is TGCGCCAGCAGCCATAGCGTTTCACGTACGGAGACCCAGTACTTC. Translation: CASSHSVSRTETQYF.

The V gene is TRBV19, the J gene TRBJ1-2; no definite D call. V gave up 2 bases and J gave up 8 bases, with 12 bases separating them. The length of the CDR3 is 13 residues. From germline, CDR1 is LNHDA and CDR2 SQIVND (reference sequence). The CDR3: CASSIRLFEGYTF. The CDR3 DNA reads TGTGCCAGTAGTATACGATTGTTTGAAGGCTACACCTTC.

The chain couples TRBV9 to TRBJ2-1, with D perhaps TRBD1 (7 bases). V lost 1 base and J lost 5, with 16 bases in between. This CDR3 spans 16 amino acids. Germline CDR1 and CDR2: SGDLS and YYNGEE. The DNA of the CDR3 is TGTGCCAGCAGCGTAAAGACAGGGAGGTCCCACAATGAGCAGTTCTTC. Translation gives CASSVKTGRSHNEQFF.

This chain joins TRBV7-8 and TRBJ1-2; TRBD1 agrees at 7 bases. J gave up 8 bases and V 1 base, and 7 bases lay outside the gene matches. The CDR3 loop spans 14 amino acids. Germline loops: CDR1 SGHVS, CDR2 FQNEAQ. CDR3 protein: CASSLEQGRGGYTF. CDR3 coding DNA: TGTGCCAGCAGCTTAGAACAGGGGCGAGGAGGCTACACCTTC. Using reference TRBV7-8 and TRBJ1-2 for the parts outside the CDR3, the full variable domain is GAGVSQSPRYKVAKRGQDVALRCDPISGHVSLFWYQQALGQGPEFLTYFQNEAQLDKSGLPSDRFFAERPEGSVSTLKIQRTQQEDSAVYLCASSLEQGRGGYTFGSGTRLTVV.

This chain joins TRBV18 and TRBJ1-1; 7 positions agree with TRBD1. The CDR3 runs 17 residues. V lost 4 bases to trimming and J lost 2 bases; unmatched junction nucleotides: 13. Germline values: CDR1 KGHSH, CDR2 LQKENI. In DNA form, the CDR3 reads TGTGCCAGCTCACGCAACGCGGGGACAGCCGATAACACTGAAGCTTTCTTT. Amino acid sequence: CASSRNAGTADNTEAFF.

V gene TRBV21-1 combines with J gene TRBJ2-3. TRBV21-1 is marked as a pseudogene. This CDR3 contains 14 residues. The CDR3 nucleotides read TGTGCCAGGAGAACCGGGACGCACACAGATACGCAGTATTTT. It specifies CARRTGTHTDTQYF.

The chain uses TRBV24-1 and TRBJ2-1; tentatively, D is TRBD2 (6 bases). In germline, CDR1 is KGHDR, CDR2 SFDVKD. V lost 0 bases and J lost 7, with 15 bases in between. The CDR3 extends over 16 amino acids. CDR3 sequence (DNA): TGTGCCACCAGTGATTTGAAGGGTAGCGGACGTAATGAGCAGTTCTTC. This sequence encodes CATSDLKGSGRNEQFF.

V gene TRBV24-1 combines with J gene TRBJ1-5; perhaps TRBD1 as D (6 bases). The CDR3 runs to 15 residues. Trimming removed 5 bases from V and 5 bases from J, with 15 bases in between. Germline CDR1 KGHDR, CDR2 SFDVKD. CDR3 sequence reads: CATSAGRGVDQPQHF. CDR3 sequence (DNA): TGTGCCACCAGTGCGGGGAGGGGGGTTGATCAGCCCCAGCATTTT.

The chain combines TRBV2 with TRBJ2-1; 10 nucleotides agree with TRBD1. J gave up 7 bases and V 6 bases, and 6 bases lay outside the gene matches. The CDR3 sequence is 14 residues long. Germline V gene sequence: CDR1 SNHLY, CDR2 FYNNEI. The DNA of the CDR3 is TGTGCCAGCAGATCGACAGGGGGCGGAAATGAGCAGTTCTTC. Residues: CASRSTGGGNEQFF.